The clone carrying this TCR beta chain was seen once. This sample was taken from a study of T-cell memory formation after mild COVID-19. In TCRdb, the 5' RACE reads were re-called with MiXCR into one record per CDR3 protein. The data show roughly 620,000 distinct CDR3 sequences, with approximately 18% seen just once and approximately 12% held by the top ten. The CDR3 extends over 17 amino acids. Germline trimming cut 1 base from V and 2 bases from J; bases unmatched to any gene: 7. Germline V gene lookup returns CDR1 MGHRA and CDR2 YSYEKL. The gene calls are TRBV4-1 and TRBJ2-7; TRBD1 matches at 11 bases. Sequenced input: PBMCs or a T cell subset sorted from them (not recorded which). This receptor was obtained from an adult woman who had mild COVID-19 (a few samples of this study predate the infection). Cell type and time point are not known. This chain's CDR3 is CASSQGGWGQGAYEQYF. DNA for the CDR3: TGCGCCAGCAGCCAAGGTGGGTGGGGACAGGGGGCCTACGAGCAGTACTTC.